These T cell receptor beta chains were read from a single sample in a study of graft-versus-host responses after intestinal transplantation. Libraries were prepared by immunoSEQ multiplex PCR; TCRdb keeps only in-frame clonotypes and omits some of them. The profile shows about 14,000 clones, around 77% of them singletons. The sample here was ileum tissue, taken roughly 27 days after intestinal transplant. Receptor source: a human patient who received an intestinal transplant, so some T cells may come from the graft donor. CDR3s include the opening cysteine and the closing phenylalanine or tryptophan. A D gene is named only where the DNA matches it firmly. Not all rows give a size; the values are once, few, many and, for expanded clones, a class.

few	.	TRBV29-1	TRBJ1-1	TGCAGCGTTGAACCTTGGGGGGTTCCTTTCTTT	CSVEPWGVPFF
.	.	TRBV27	TRBJ2-3	TGTGCCAGCAGTTTATTGTTCGCAGATACGCAGTATTTT	CASSLLFADTQYF
once	TRBD2	TRBV9	TRBJ2-3	TGTGCCAGCAGCGTAGCCCTGGGGCGGGGGGTCCCCACAGATACGCAGTATTTT	CASSVALGRGVPTDTQYF
once	.	TRBV6-5	TRBJ1-6	TGTGCCAGCAGTTACCGGGGGAGCTCACCCCTCCACTTT	CASSYRGSSPLHF
.	TRBD1	TRBV28	TRBJ2-3	TGTGCCAGCACGAGAGCGGGACAGGGGTTTGGAGATACGCAGTATTTT	CASTRAGQGFGDTQYF
.	TRBD2	TRBV27	TRBJ2-3	TGTGCCATCCTTTTCTTGGGGGGGACGAGCACAGATACGCAGTATTTT	CAILFLGGTSTDTQYF
.	TRBD1	TRBV5-1	TRBJ1-1	TGCGCCAGCAGTTTTACACAGGGGAGAACTGAAGCTTTCTTT	CASSFTQGRTEAFF
.	TRBD2	TRBV7-2	TRBJ2-4	TGTGCCAGCAGCTTAGAATCTCTAGCGGGATTAGCCAAAAACATTCAGTACTTC	CASSLESLAGLAKNIQYF
.	.	TRBV5-6	TRBJ2-7	TGTGCCAGCAGCTTTGGGGGGACCGACAGCTCCTACGAGCAGTACTTC	CASSFGGTDSSYEQYF
.	TRBD1	TRBV2	TRBJ1-4	TGTGCCAGCAGTCCAACAGGGGGGGATGAAAAACTGTTTTTT	CASSPTGGDEKLFF
.	.	TRBV19	TRBJ1-2	TGTGCCAGTAGTACTGTCCTGAACTATGGCTACACCTTC	CASSTVLNYGYTF
.	TRBD1	TRBV6-7	TRBJ1-2	TGTGCCAGCAGTTACTCGGACAGGGGTGGCTACACCTTC	CASSYSDRGGYTF
.	.	TRBV6-5	TRBJ2-1	TGTGCCAGCAGCCCCCTCGGCAATGAGCAGTTCTTC	CASSPLGNEQFF
.	.	TRBV11-2	TRBJ1-3	TGTGCCAGCAGCATATTCTCTGGAAACACCATATATTTT	CASSIFSGNTIYF
.	TRBD1	TRBV6-9	TRBJ2-5	TGTGCCAGCAGTTATTCGATCAGGGGGCATAATGATGGTCCTGAGACCCAGTACTTC	CASSYSIRGHNDGPETQYF
.	TRBD1	TRBV5-4	TRBJ1-1	TGTGCCAGCAGCCCACCGGGACAGGGCAACACTGAAGCTTTCTTT	CASSPPGQGNTEAFF
.	TRBD2	TRBV7-6	TRBJ2-4	TGTGCCAGCAGCTTAGGGGTGGGCGGGGGGTCCAAAAACATTCAGTACTTC	CASSLGVGGGSKNIQYF
.	.	TRBV2	TRBJ1-2	TGTGCCAGATCCCGGGACATCGGTCCCTATACAGGCTACACCTTC	CARSRDIGPYTGYTF
.	TRBD2	TRBV5-4	TRBJ2-1	TGTGCCAGCAGCGCGGGACTAGCATCTGAGCAGTTCTTC	CASSAGLASEQFF
.	TRBD1	TRBV7-9	TRBJ1-5	TGTGCCAGCAGCTTATATTTGGGACAGGGGCCTAATAGCAATCAGCCCCAGCATTTT	CASSLYLGQGPNSNQPQHF
.	TRBD2	TRBV5-1	TRBJ2-3	TGCGCCAGCAGCCCTGGACTAGCGGGGGGCTCTAGCACAGATACGCAGTATTTT	CASSPGLAGGSSTDTQYF
.	TRBD1	TRBV7-9	TRBJ1-6	TGTGCCAGCAGCTTAGGGGACAGGAATTCACCCCTCCACTTT	CASSLGDRNSPLHF
.	TRBD2	TRBV4-2	TRBJ2-2	TGTGCCAGCAGCCAAGTGGGAGCGGGGGGGCCTGACGGGGAGCTGTTTTTT	CASSQVGAGGPDGELFF
.	TRBD1	TRBV7-2	TRBJ1-5	TGTGCCAGCAGCTTGGGACAGGGCAGGGTTCAGCCCCAGCATTTT	CASSLGQGRVQPQHF
once	.	TRBV6-4	TRBJ2-1	TGTGCCAGCAGTGACTCGGCGGGTAGTAAGGATGAGCAGTTCTTC	CASSDSAGSKDEQFF
few	.	TRBV2	TRBJ2-5	TGTGCCAGCAGTGAAATCAGGGGCGAGACCCAGTACTTC	CASSEIRGETQYF
.	.	TRBV6-5	TRBJ1-5	TGTGCCAGCGGGGGGGGCGCCAAGGGCAATCAGCCCCAGCATTTT	CASGGGAKGNQPQHF
once	.	TRBV28	TRBJ1-4	TGTGCCAGCAGTCCCCCCGGGGTTGCAACTAATGAAAAACTGTTTTTT	CASSPPGVATNEKLFF
.	.	TRBV15	TRBJ2-3	TGTGCCACCAGCAGAGAAACTAGAAGCACAGATACGCAGTATTTT	CATSRETRSTDTQYF
.	.	TRBV28	TRBJ1-5	TGTGCCAGCAGTTTAGTCGCAGGGATCGGCAATCAGCCCCAGCATTTT	CASSLVAGIGNQPQHF
.	TRBD1	TRBV28	TRBJ1-1	TGTGCCAGCAGTTTATCTAGGGACAGGATCACTGAAGCTTTCTTT	CASSLSRDRITEAFF
.	.	TRBV27	TRBJ1-1	TGTGCCAGCAGTCTTAAGCAGACCGGGACAAGAGGTGAAGCTTTCTTT	CASSLKQTGTRGEAFF
.	.	TRBV21-1	TRBJ2-7	TGTGCCAGCAGCAAAGTAGCGGGGGCCATCTCCTACGAGCAGTACTTC	CASSKVAGAISYEQYF
few	TRBD2	TRBV5-6	TRBJ2-5	TGTGCCAGCAGCTACCGCGGGGGGGCCAGAGAGACCCAGTACTTC	CASSYRGGARETQYF
.	TRBD1	TRBV6-1	TRBJ1-4	TGTGCCAGCAGTGCCGGGACAGGGGGTGAAAAACTGTTTTTT	CASSAGTGGEKLFF